This T cell receptor beta chain comes out of a study of T cells during gluten challenge in celiac disease (TCRdb year 2017). Regarding the research as a whole: Blood was collected at baseline, day 6 and day 14 of the challenge, whereas duodenal biopsies were collected at baseline and day 14. Single-cell libraries were sequenced paired-end 250 bp and bulk libraries paired-end 300 bp on the Illumina MiSeq. Overall study outcomes, separate from this receptor: Bulk sequencing of challenge samples was performed for only a couple of patients with many gluten-specific T cells. On day 6, circulating gluten-specific T cells had a lower sample-corrected Shannon diversity, showing that clonal expansion increased. The circulating gluten-specific T cells hit their peak on day 6, and the day-6 repertoire seemed to be made up largely of expanded preexisting memory clonotypes. Across several patients, roughly 12-44% of single-cell TCR-alpha/beta clonotypes at the latest time point were also present at baseline; bulk data gave roughly 51-55%.

From the cysteine through the phenylalanine, the CDR3 covers 15 amino acids. Only the CDR3 region is kept as DNA, spanning 45 bases read in frame from base 1. The germline ends are 14 bases apart after V is trimmed by 2 bases and J by 2 bases. The germline V gene (reference sequence) specifies GTSNPN as CDR1 and SVGIG as CDR2. Blood cells were gated as tetramer-binding CD4+ effector-memory gut-homing T cells defined as CD3+, CD45RA-, CD62L- and integrin beta7+, with lineage markers excluded. Patients with treated celiac disease who followed a gluten-free diet went through a 14-day oral dietary gluten challenge so that recall of gluten-specific T cells could be studied. Sorting was performed on an Aria II cell sorter as single cells, and bulk sorting was additionally performed when tetramer-positive cells were relatively numerous. Peripheral blood mononuclear cells were isolated by Ficoll density gradient centrifugation and cryopreserved before staining. Before tetramer-binding CD4+ T cells were sorted, thawed cells were stained with a pool of PE-conjugated HLA-DQ:gluten tetramers presenting immunodominant gluten epitopes. After HLA-DQ:gluten tetramer staining, the blood samples went through tetramer-based enrichment.

The library was made by 5' RACE. The run used an Illumina MiSeq. Bulk TCR libraries were prepared with a modified SMART protocol. In the source study's methods: Selected pRESTO steps were used to preprocess reads, and IMGT/HighV-QUEST was used to assign V, D, J genes and CDR3 junctions. Bulk sequences were retained only if found in at least two replicates with 10 or more cumulative reads. In samples containing more than 20 cells, repertoire diversity was estimated using an undersampling-corrected Shannon index. TCRdb reprocessed the public reads (quality trimming at Q25 with fastp, clone calling with MiXCR) and kept in-frame beta chains. Merged by CDR3 protein, the rows form single entries marked with the most common genes and DNA. The V and J calls reflect TCRdb's pipeline rather than the authors' work. This sample gives 250 to 300 distinct CDR3 sequences in total; about 8.1% of them show up just once. The ten largest clones add up to approximately 40% of the sample.

This clonotype showed up just once. Base quality data are lacking; no much larger clone is found one base away. A read on its own is weak evidence. This receptor was obtained from a female donor with celiac disease. This chain is built from TRBV30 and TRBJ2-3, with TRBD1 tentatively as D gene (6 bases match). The specimen was gluten-specific CD4+ T cells sorted from blood using tetramers, collected at baseline or on day 6, 14 or 28 of gluten challenge (not recorded which). In nucleotides, the sequence is TGTGCCTGGAGTCCACAGGGTTGGGACACAGATACGCAGTATTTT. Translated, it reads CAWSPQGWDTDTQYF.